Listed below are T cell receptor beta chains from one sample, sequenced in a study of T-cell memory formation after mild COVID-19. TCRdb ran MiXCR on the 5' RACE reads and lists one entry per CDR3 protein. The sample has a few hundred thousand distinct CDR3 sequences; roughly 19% are singletons. Sequencing was carried out using PBMCs or a T cell subset sorted from them (not recorded which). These TCRs come from a man aged 18 to 30 who had mild COVID-19 (a few samples of this study predate the infection). Cell type and time point are not known. Each CDR3 is given with its conserved first and last residue. The order of the fields is J gene, clone size, V gene, D gene, CDR3 protein, CDR3 DNA. A D gene is named only where the DNA matches it firmly. The size entry is marked missing in some rows and otherwise reads once, few, many or a size class.

j_call: TRBJ1-2; clone_size: .; v_call: TRBV7-9; d_call: .; cdr3_aa: CASRLRTVDGYTF; cdr3_nt: TGTGCCAGCAGACTGAGGACAGTGGACGGCTACACCTTC
j_call: TRBJ2-5; clone_size: few; v_call: TRBV6-2/TRBV6-3; d_call: .; cdr3_aa: CASRLTQETQYF; cdr3_nt: TGTGCCAGCCGGCTAACGCAAGAGACCCAGTACTTC
j_call: TRBJ2-3; clone_size: .; v_call: TRBV20-1; d_call: .; cdr3_aa: CSASLDSSTDTQYF; cdr3_nt: TGCAGTGCTAGTCTAGACAGTAGCACAGATACGCAGTATTTT
j_call: TRBJ2-1; clone_size: .; v_call: TRBV12-5; d_call: TRBD2; cdr3_aa: CASGLIRTSGGHNEQFF; cdr3_nt: TGTGCTAGTGGTTTGATCCGGACTAGCGGGGGCCACAATGAGCAGTTCTTC
j_call: TRBJ1-3; clone_size: .; v_call: TRBV7-9; d_call: TRBD1; cdr3_aa: CASSYRTGISGNTIYF; cdr3_nt: TGTGCCAGCAGCTACCGGACAGGGATTAGTGGAAACACCATATATTTT
j_call: TRBJ2-5; clone_size: few; v_call: TRBV5-6; d_call: .; cdr3_aa: CASSLEQSETQYF; cdr3_nt: TGTGCCAGCAGCTTGGAACAGTCAGAGACCCAGTACTTC
j_call: TRBJ1-4; clone_size: .; v_call: TRBV10-2; d_call: .; cdr3_aa: CASSGGTAGREKLFF; cdr3_nt: TGCGCCAGCAGTGGGGGGACCGCCGGTCGTGAAAAACTGTTTTTT
j_call: TRBJ1-1; clone_size: .; v_call: TRBV2; d_call: .; cdr3_aa: CASSEAYLNTEAFF; cdr3_nt: TGTGCCAGCAGTGAAGCATACCTGAACACTGAAGCTTTCTTT
j_call: TRBJ1-5; clone_size: .; v_call: TRBV15; d_call: .; cdr3_aa: CATSRGGNSNQPQHF; cdr3_nt: TGTGCCACCTCAAGAGGGGGGAATAGCAATCAGCCCCAGCATTTT
j_call: TRBJ2-7; clone_size: few; v_call: TRBV6-1; d_call: .; cdr3_aa: CASSAPQGSGWEQYF; cdr3_nt: TGTGCCAGCAGTGCCCCACAGGGCTCCGGATGGGAGCAGTACTTC
j_call: TRBJ1-2; clone_size: few; v_call: TRBV5-5; d_call: TRBD1; cdr3_aa: CASSIPGQGPRGYTF; cdr3_nt: TGTGCCAGCAGCATACCGGGACAGGGCCCGAGGGGCTACACCTTC
j_call: TRBJ2-5; clone_size: .; v_call: TRBV9; d_call: TRBD1; cdr3_aa: CASSVYAGTGLQETQYF; cdr3_nt: TGTGCCAGCAGCGTTTACGCTGGGACAGGGCTTCAAGAGACCCAGTACTTC
j_call: TRBJ2-4; clone_size: .; v_call: TRBV7-6; d_call: .; cdr3_aa: CASSSPLAKNIQYF; cdr3_nt: TGTGCCAGCAGCTCGCCTCTAGCCAAAAACATTCAGTACTTC
j_call: TRBJ2-1; clone_size: few; v_call: TRBV7-2; d_call: .; cdr3_aa: CASSPETHHNEQFF; cdr3_nt: TGTGCCAGCAGCCCCGAGACACACCACAATGAGCAGTTCTTC
j_call: TRBJ2-1; clone_size: few; v_call: TRBV4-2; d_call: TRBD2; cdr3_aa: CASSQARGLLKNEQFF; cdr3_nt: TGTGCCAGCAGCCAAGCGCGGGGACTACTCAAGAATGAGCAGTTCTTC
j_call: TRBJ1-1; clone_size: few; v_call: TRBV15; d_call: .; cdr3_aa: CATSRDTMNTEAFF; cdr3_nt: TGTGCCACCAGCAGAGATACCATGAACACTGAAGCTTTCTTT
j_call: TRBJ2-3; clone_size: .; v_call: TRBV7-9; d_call: TRBD2; cdr3_aa: CASSFTGGRADTQYF; cdr3_nt: TGTGCCAGCAGCTTCACGGGGGGGCGTGCAGATACGCAGTATTTT
j_call: TRBJ2-2; clone_size: .; v_call: TRBV12-3/TRBV12-4; d_call: TRBD2; cdr3_aa: CASSFRSGGTGELFF; cdr3_nt: TGTGCCAGCAGTTTTAGAAGCGGGGGTACCGGGGAGCTGTTTTTT
j_call: TRBJ2-7; clone_size: few; v_call: TRBV7-3; d_call: TRBD1; cdr3_aa: CASSSRTGSEQYF; cdr3_nt: TGTGCCAGCAGCTCCCGGACAGGGAGCGAGCAGTACTTC
j_call: TRBJ1-3; clone_size: .; v_call: TRBV12-3/TRBV12-4; d_call: .; cdr3_aa: CASSPLGGTIYF; cdr3_nt: TGTGCCAGCAGCCCTTTGGGGGGCACCATATATTTT
j_call: TRBJ2-5; clone_size: few; v_call: TRBV9; d_call: TRBD2; cdr3_aa: CASSVGEGEYQETQYF; cdr3_nt: TGTGCCAGCAGCGTAGGGGAGGGAGAGTACCAAGAGACCCAGTACTTC
j_call: TRBJ2-1; clone_size: few; v_call: TRBV7-9; d_call: .; cdr3_aa: CASTNPLGGSEQFF; cdr3_nt: TGTGCCAGCACCAATCCTTTGGGGGGAAGTGAGCAGTTCTTC
j_call: TRBJ1-2; clone_size: once; v_call: TRBV24-1; d_call: TRBD1; cdr3_aa: CATSDAGTVYGYTF; cdr3_nt: TGTGCCACCAGTGACGCCGGGACAGTCTATGGCTACACCTTC
j_call: TRBJ1-1; clone_size: few; v_call: TRBV12-3/TRBV12-4; d_call: .; cdr3_aa: CASSLDSDTEAFF; cdr3_nt: TGTGCCAGCAGTTTAGACAGTGACACTGAAGCTTTCTTT
j_call: TRBJ2-3; clone_size: many; v_call: TRBV3-1; d_call: .; cdr3_aa: CASSLPGTGTQYF; cdr3_nt: TGTGCCAGCAGCCTACCCGGGACGGGTACGCAGTATTTT
j_call: TRBJ2-1; clone_size: .; v_call: TRBV29-1; d_call: .; cdr3_aa: CSVLPDGGPIDEQFF; cdr3_nt: TGCAGCGTGTTACCTGATGGGGGGCCGATCGATGAGCAGTTCTTC
j_call: TRBJ1-2; clone_size: .; v_call: TRBV20-1; d_call: .; cdr3_aa: CSAGDPAGYTF; cdr3_nt: TGCAGTGCAGGGGACCCAGCGGGCTACACCTTC
j_call: TRBJ1-6; clone_size: .; v_call: TRBV28; d_call: .; cdr3_aa: CASSPAGSPLHF; cdr3_nt: TGTGCCAGCTCCCCCGCCGGTTCACCCCTCCACTTT
j_call: TRBJ1-6; clone_size: .; v_call: TRBV11-2; d_call: .; cdr3_aa: CASSANSPLHF; cdr3_nt: TGTGCCAGCAGCGCAAATTCACCCCTCCACTTT
j_call: TRBJ2-2; clone_size: .; v_call: TRBV6-5; d_call: TRBD1; cdr3_aa: CASSYYPQGVDTGELFF; cdr3_nt: TGTGCCAGCAGTTACTACCCCCAGGGGGTCGACACCGGGGAGCTGTTTTTT
j_call: TRBJ1-1; clone_size: few; v_call: TRBV20-1; d_call: .; cdr3_aa: CSARVPGRGPEAFF; cdr3_nt: TGCAGTGCTAGAGTCCCGGGCAGGGGACCTGAAGCTTTCTTT
j_call: TRBJ2-5; clone_size: .; v_call: TRBV7-9; d_call: .; cdr3_aa: CDSSLERSLGETQYF; cdr3_nt: TGTGACAGCAGCCTGGAACGGTCCCTGGGAGAGACCCAGTACTTC
j_call: TRBJ2-3; clone_size: .; v_call: TRBV7-6; d_call: .; cdr3_aa: CASSPSQGYTQYF; cdr3_nt: TGTGCCAGCAGCCCCTCACAGGGTTATACGCAGTATTTT
j_call: TRBJ2-4; clone_size: .; v_call: TRBV5-1; d_call: .; cdr3_aa: CASSFVAVAQNIQYF; cdr3_nt: TGCGCCAGCAGCTTTGTAGCGGTGGCTCAAAACATTCAGTACTTC
j_call: TRBJ2-3; clone_size: few; v_call: TRBV27; d_call: TRBD2; cdr3_aa: CASSLSAGMGDTQYF; cdr3_nt: TGTGCCAGCAGTCTGTCAGCGGGGATGGGGGATACGCAGTATTTT
j_call: TRBJ1-5; clone_size: few; v_call: TRBV7-8; d_call: TRBD1; cdr3_aa: CASSRQGASNQPQHF; cdr3_nt: TGTGCCAGCAGCAGACAGGGGGCGAGCAATCAGCCCCAGCATTTT